The entry below describes one T cell receptor (beta chain). Its target is unknown. Measured with immunoSEQ multiplex PCR; TCRdb has only the in-frame clones, and not every one. The sample consists of some 180,000 clones, around 85% of them appearing once. These data originate in a study of Ad26.COV2.S vaccination and SARS-CoV-2 variants. General study findings and limits: Participants given vaccine showed non-spike TCR breadth similar to that of placebo recipients. Breadth and depth estimates from TCRs may understate total T cell responses.

CDR3 size: 12 residues. Germline lookup yields CDR1 LNHDA and CDR2 SQIVND (reference sequence). V lost 6 bases to trimming and J lost 7 bases, with 12 bases between them. The chain recombines TRBV19 with TRBJ1-2; D is ambiguous. This sequence was found in a human donor who had recovered from COVID-19. Sequenced material: peripheral blood, taken after recovery from COVID-19. In nucleotides, the CDR3 is TGTGCCAGTAGGTTAGGGAACGCTGGCTACACCTTC. Its translation is CASRLGNAGYTF.